Sequencing of this T cell receptor (beta chain) was carried out in a study of T cells in Graves' hyperthyroidism and ophthalmopathy. Study information: Blood from the periphery was taken at initial diagnosis, before any treatment.

Points on this clonotype: No antigen is known for it.

Study observations and caveats: Most clonotypes expanded in the thyroid (above 0.001) were also present in blood.

Germline lookup yields CDR1 SGHTA and CDR2 FQGNSA. Deletions cut 5 bases from V and 2 bases from J, with 10 bases between. CDR3 length equals 15 residues. Amplified regions were TCR beta CDR3 sequences from RNA transcripts. The HTBI primer set drove a first-round RT-PCR of the TCR CDR3. TCRdb recomputed calls from the multiplex PCR reads with MiXCR, one row per CDR3 protein. In the table there are a few hundred thousand distinct CDR3 sequences, roughly 20% of which are singletons. Sequences were obtained from blood. This chain connects TRBV7-2 to TRBJ2-6; D gene uncertain. The source is a man between 18 and 29 years old with Graves' hyperthyroidism. Here the CDR3 DNA reads TGTGCCAGCAGCCCCGTTTGGGCTGGGGCCAACGTCCTGACTTTC. Its protein is CASSPVWAGANVLTF.